This record looks at one T cell receptor beta chain sequence and its context. Trimming took 6 bases from V and 2 from J; bases not matched to a gene: 6. Germline V gives CDR1 SNHLY, CDR2 FYNNEI. This CDR3 spans 15 amino acids. Sequenced by immunoSEQ multiplex PCR; TCRdb stores in-frame clones only, minus some. The sample lists fewer than 250,000 clones, 84% seen once, with just under 20% in the top ten. The data were taken from a study of blood T cell repertoires in COVID-19. The chain carries TRBV2 and TRBJ2-2, with TRBD2 matching over 7 bases. Sample: peripheral blood. The clonotype was recovered from a young man with active or convalescent COVID-19. The CDR3 reads CASRSGTTNTGELFF. As DNA, the CDR3 is TGTGCCAGCAGGTCCGGGACTACAAACACCGGGGAGCTGTTTTTT.